A single sample is the source of the 3 T cell receptor beta chains below, sequenced in a study of T cell responses to AZD1222 COVID-19 vaccine. The table came from immunoSEQ multiplex PCR; TCRdb's copy has only in-frame clones and leaves some out. The sample lists around 200,000 clones; approximately 93% were seen once. The sample in question was peripheral blood, obtained on day 0 of AZD1222 vaccination. All receptors derive from an adult in good health.

The V and J genes are TRBV18 and TRBJ2-3; the D gene is possibly TRBD2 (5 bases). Germline V gene sequence: CDR1 KGHSH, CDR2 LQKENI. This CDR3 comprises 15 residues. Trimming took off 1 base at V and 0 bases at J, with 8 bases between the two ends. This CDR3 reads CASSPRSGSTDTQYF. CDR3 coding DNA: TGTGCCAGCTCACCACGGAGCGGTAGCACAGATACGCAGTATTTT.

V and J are TRBV12-3 or TRBV12-4 and TRBJ1-2; tentatively, D is TRBD1 (6 bases). CDR3 size: 11 residues. As DNA, the CDR3 is TGTGCTTTGCAGGGGCACTATGGCTACACCTTC. This encodes CALQGHYGYTF.

V gene TRBV7-9 combines with J gene TRBJ1-5, with D possibly being TRBD1 (6 bases). Trimming took off 5 bases at V and 5 bases at J, with 16 bases between the two ends. The CDR3 runs 15 residues. From germline, CDR1 is SEHNR and CDR2 FQNEAQ (reference sequence). Written as DNA, the CDR3 is TGTGCCAGCAGCCCGGAAGGGGGTGGGGATCAGCCCCAGCATTTT. It codes for CASSPEGGGDQPQHF.